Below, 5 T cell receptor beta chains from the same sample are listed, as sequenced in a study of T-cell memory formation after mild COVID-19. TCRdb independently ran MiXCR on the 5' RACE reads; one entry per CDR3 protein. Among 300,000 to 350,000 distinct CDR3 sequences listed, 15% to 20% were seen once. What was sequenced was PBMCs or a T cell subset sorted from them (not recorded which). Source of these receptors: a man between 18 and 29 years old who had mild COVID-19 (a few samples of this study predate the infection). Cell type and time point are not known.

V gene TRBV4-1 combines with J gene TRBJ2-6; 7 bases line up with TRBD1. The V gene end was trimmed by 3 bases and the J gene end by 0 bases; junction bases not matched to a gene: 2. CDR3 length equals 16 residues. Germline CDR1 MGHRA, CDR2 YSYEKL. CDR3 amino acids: CASSQYRGSGANVLTF. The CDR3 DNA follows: TGCGCCAGCAGCCAGTACAGGGGCTCTGGGGCCAACGTCCTGACTTTC.

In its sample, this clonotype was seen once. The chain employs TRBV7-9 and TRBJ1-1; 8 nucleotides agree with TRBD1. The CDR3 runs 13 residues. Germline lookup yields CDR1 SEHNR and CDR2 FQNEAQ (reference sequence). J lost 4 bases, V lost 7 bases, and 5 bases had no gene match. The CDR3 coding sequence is TGTGCCAGCATCCCGACAGGGGCCACTGAAGCTTTCTTT. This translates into CASIPTGATEAFF.

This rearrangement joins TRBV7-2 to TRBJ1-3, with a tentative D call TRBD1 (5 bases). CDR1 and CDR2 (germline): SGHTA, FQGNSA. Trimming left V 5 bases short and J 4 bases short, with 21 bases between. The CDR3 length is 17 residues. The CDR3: CASSPQGRVGSGNTIYF. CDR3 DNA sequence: TGTGCCAGCAGCCCGCAGGGTCGTGTGGGTTCCGGAAACACCATATATTTT.

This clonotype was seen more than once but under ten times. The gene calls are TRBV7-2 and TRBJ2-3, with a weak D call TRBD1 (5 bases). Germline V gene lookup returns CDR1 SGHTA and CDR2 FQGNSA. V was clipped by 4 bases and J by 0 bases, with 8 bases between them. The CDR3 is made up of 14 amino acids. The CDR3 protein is CASSSTASTDTQYF. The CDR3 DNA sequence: TGTGCCAGCAGCTCGACAGCTAGCACAGATACGCAGTATTTT.

CDR3 DNA sequence: TGTGCCAGCAGTGCCGACGGGACAGGGAGGACTGAAGCTTTCTTT. Translating gives CASSADGTGRTEAFF. The rearrangement links TRBV12-3 or TRBV12-4 to TRBJ1-1; 9 bases agree with TRBD1. Unmatched junction bases numbered 9, after V lost 5 bases and J lost 5 bases. This CDR3 comprises 15 residues.